What follows are 31 T cell receptor beta chains derived from one specimen sequenced in a study of T cell responses to AZD1222 COVID-19 vaccine. Sequenced by immunoSEQ multiplex PCR; TCRdb stores in-frame clones only, minus some. The sample records 150,000 to 180,000 clones, more than 90% being singletons. Sequencing was performed on peripheral blood, taken on day 0 of AZD1222 vaccination. All receptors come from an adult in good health.

This chain uses TRBV5-1 with TRBJ2-2, with unresolved D. V was shortened by 10 bases and J by 7 bases, with 20 bases between the two germline ends. Germline-derived CDR1 and CDR2 are SGHRS and YFSETQ. The CDR3 has 14 residues. The CDR3: CASLRLSIIGELFF. CDR3 nucleotide sequence: TGCGCCTCCCTCCGACTTAGCATTATCGGGGAGCTGTTTTTT. Filled out from reference TRBV5-1 and TRBJ2-2, the complete variable domain reads KAGVTQTPRYLIKTRGQQVTLSCSPISGHRSVSWYQQTPGQGLQFLFEYFSETQRNKGNFPGRFSGRQFSNSRSEMNVSTLELGDSALYLCASLRLSIIGELFFGEGSRLTVL.

The V call is TRBV19, the J call TRBJ2-1; D might be TRBD1 (6 bases). The CDR3 covers 16 residues. V lost 4 bases to trimming and J lost 0 bases, with 13 bases between them. Germline V gene sequence: CDR1 LNHDA, CDR2 SQIVND (reference sequence). The CDR3 sequence: CASSTPRGGSYNEQFF. CDR3 nucleotides: TGTGCCAGTAGTACTCCGCGAGGGGGCTCCTACAATGAGCAGTTCTTC.

CDR3 sequence: CASTLRTENTEAFF. DNA of the CDR3: TGTGCCAGCACCTTACGGACAGAAAACACTGAAGCTTTCTTT. This chain joins TRBV6-6 and TRBJ1-1; D perhaps matches TRBD1 (6 bases). Germline V gives CDR1 MNHNY, CDR2 SVGAGI (reference sequence). The length of the CDR3 is 14 residues. V lost 7 bases to trimming and J lost 2 bases, with 14 bases between them.

This chain links TRBV28 with TRBJ1-4; no firm D call. CDR1 and CDR2 (germline): MDHEN, SYDVKM. V lost 6 bases and J 4 bases, leaving 15 bases between the germline ends. This CDR3 comprises 15 residues. CDR3: CASSRVAGINEKLFF. In DNA form, the CDR3 reads TGTGCCAGCAGCCGGGTCGCGGGGATTAATGAAAAACTGTTTTTT.

The chain uses TRBV29-1 and TRBJ2-6, with D perhaps assigned TRBD1 or TRBD2 (5 bases each). CDR3 length equals 15 residues. Trimming left V 7 bases short and J 0 bases short, with 13 bases between. Germline CDR1 reads SQVTM; CDR2 reads ANQGSEA. CDR3 DNA: TGCAGCGCCCTGGGGACGAGCTCTGGGGCCAACGTCCTGACTTTC. This sequence encodes CSALGTSSGANVLTF. The complete variable domain, with remaining parts taken from reference TRBV29-1 and TRBJ2-6, reads SAVISQKPSRDICQRGTSLTIQCQVDSQVTMMFWYRQQPGQSLTLIATANQGSEATYESGFVIDKFPISRPNLTFSTLTVSNMSPEDSSIYLCSALGTSSGANVLTFGAGSRLTVL.

The J gene is TRBJ1-2, the V gene TRBV27; 9 nucleotides match TRBD1. This CDR3 contains 15 residues. The V segment lost 0 bases and the J segment 7 bases; nucleotides outside the gene matches: 6. Germline-derived CDR1 and CDR2 are MNHEY and SMNVEV (reference sequence). Here the CDR3 reads CASSLSGTGFPGYTF. The CDR3 DNA reads as TGTGCCAGCAGTTTATCGGGGACAGGGTTCCCTGGCTACACCTTC.

The chain links TRBV27 to TRBJ1-2; a possible D gene is TRBD1 (5 bases). V was cut by 3 bases and J by 4 bases, with 12 bases left in between. CDR1 is MNHEY and CDR2 is SMNVEV in the germline V gene (reference sequence). The CDR3 spans 14 residues. The CDR3 sequence: CASSLGPAIYGYTF. The DNA for the CDR3 is TGTGCCAGCAGTTTGGGGCCAGCAATCTATGGCTACACCTTC.

This sequence joins TRBV7-2 and TRBJ2-7; D uncertain. Trimming took 2 bases from V and 2 from J, leaving 13 bases between them. Germline V gene sequence: CDR1 SGHTA, CDR2 FQGNSA. The CDR3 contains 15 residues. CDR3 sequence reads: CASSLNSQDPYEQYF. CDR3 DNA: TGTGCCAGCAGCTTAAATTCCCAGGACCCCTACGAGCAGTACTTC.

The V gene is TRBV29-1, the J gene TRBJ2-5; a weak D match, TRBD1 (5 bases). Germline V gives CDR1 SQVTM, CDR2 ANQGSEA. The V and J ends lost 5 bases and 2 bases respectively, with 12 bases between them. The CDR3 length is 13 residues. The CDR3 region is CSVLGRGQETQYF. The CDR3 coding sequence is TGCAGCGTTCTTGGAAGGGGACAAGAGACCCAGTACTTC.

The chain links TRBV7-9 to TRBJ2-7; 7 bases are shared with TRBD1. From germline, CDR1 is SEHNR and CDR2 FQNEAQ (reference sequence). The CDR3 extends over 15 amino acids. J lost 5 bases, V lost 5 bases, and 12 bases had no gene match. The CDR3 protein is CASSTPDRALDEQYF. CDR3 coding DNA: TGTGCCAGCAGCACGCCCGACAGGGCGCTTGACGAGCAGTACTTC.

V is TRBV9 and J is TRBJ2-1; no reliable D call. CDR1 SGDLS and CDR2 YYNGEE come from the germline V gene. Trimming removed 0 bases from V and 7 bases from J, with 5 bases in between. This CDR3 contains 12 residues. The CDR3 is CASSVGLNEQFF. DNA of the CDR3: TGTGCCAGCAGCGTAGGCCTAAATGAGCAGTTCTTC.

This chain joins TRBV28 and TRBJ1-2, with D possibly matching TRBD1 (6 bases). Trimming left V 7 bases short and J 5 bases short, with 20 bases between. This CDR3 is 15 amino acids long. Germline CDR1 is MDHEN and CDR2 is SYDVKM. In nucleotides, the CDR3 is TGTGCCAGCACCCCCGGGACAAGGGAGGGGTATGGCTACACCTTC. Its translation: CASTPGTREGYGYTF.

V and J are TRBV27 and TRBJ1-1, with 8 bases matching TRBD1. J was trimmed by 4 bases and V by 5 bases; bases with no gene match: 3. Germline V gene lookup returns CDR1 MNHEY and CDR2 SMNVEV (reference sequence). The CDR3 runs to 13 residues. The CDR3 sequence is CASSKTGGTEAFF. The CDR3 DNA reads TGTGCCAGCAGTAAAACAGGGGGCACTGAAGCTTTCTTT.

The rearrangement joins TRBV7-8 to TRBJ2-3; either TRBD1 or TRBD2 may supply D (5 bases each). V lost 5 bases, J lost 0 bases, and 21 bases lay in between. The germline V gene encodes CDR1 SGHVS and CDR2 FQNEAQ. The CDR3 length is 18 residues. The CDR3 here is CASSLRGTAGRSTDTQYF. CDR3 coding DNA: TGTGCCAGCAGCCTTCGAGGGACCGCAGGGCGTAGCACAGATACGCAGTATTTT.

V gene TRBV7-2 combines with J gene TRBJ2-7; 9 bases are shared with TRBD1. V dropped 5 bases and J dropped 0; count of bases not matched to a gene: 5. The CDR3 loop spans 15 amino acids. The germline CDR1 and CDR2 sequences are SGHTA and FQGNSA. The CDR3 protein is CASSPDRGSSYEQYF. The CDR3 DNA follows: TGTGCCAGCAGCCCCGACAGGGGGAGCTCCTACGAGCAGTACTTC.

This clone is a singleton in its sample. The chain carries TRBV10-3 and TRBJ1-2; 8 bases fit TRBD1. The CDR3 is 12 residues long. V lost 10 bases and J lost 3; bases outside the gene matches: 4. The germline CDR1 and CDR2 sequences are ENHRY and SYGVKD. CDR3 sequence: CASQQGDYGYTF. The CDR3 DNA is TGTGCCAGCCAACAGGGGGACTATGGCTACACCTTC.

The chain recombines TRBV28 with TRBJ2-6, with TRBD1 matching over 7 bases. The CDR3 extends over 16 amino acids. J was trimmed by 0 bases and V by 7 bases; bases with no gene match: 6. Germline CDR1 is MDHEN and CDR2 is SYDVKM. CDR3 amino acids: CASIRTGLSGANVLTF. The CDR3, as DNA: TGTGCCAGCATAAGGACAGGCCTCTCTGGGGCCAACGTCCTGACTTTC.

The J gene is TRBJ2-7, the V gene TRBV30; D is unclear. Germline loops: CDR1 GTSNPN, CDR2 SVGIG (reference sequence). With 4 bases removed from V and 6 bases from J, the gap between germline ends came to 16 bases. CDR3 size: 13 residues. As DNA, the CDR3 is TGTGCCTGGAAACTGGAGCTCAACGCCGAGCAGTACTTC. Its translation: CAWKLELNAEQYF. Combining the CDR3 with reference TRBV30 and TRBJ2-7 gives the whole variable domain SQTIHQWPATLVQPVGSPLSLECTVEGTSNPNLYWYRQAAGRGLQLLFYSVGIGQISSEVPQNLSASRPQDRQFILSSKKLLLSDSGFYLCAWKLELNAEQYFGPGTRLTVT.

This clone has just a few counts. V and J are TRBV6-5 and TRBJ2-1; 10 bases map to TRBD2. CDR1 and CDR2 from the germline V gene are MNHEY and SVGAGI. The CDR3 sequence is 14 residues long. With V trimmed by 6 bases and J by 7 bases, 6 bases remained unmatched. CDR3 sequence reads: CASRPAGGFNEQFF. The CDR3, as DNA: TGTGCCAGCAGACCAGCGGGAGGGTTTAATGAGCAGTTCTTC.

The chain links TRBV24-1 to TRBJ2-1; perhaps TRBD1 as D (7 bases). Germline V gene lookup returns CDR1 KGHDR and CDR2 SFDVKD. This CDR3 has 16 residues. V lost 3 bases and J 5 bases, leaving 16 bases between the germline ends. The CDR3 spells CATSDMRRGLHNEQFF. Here the CDR3 DNA reads TGTGCCACCAGTGATATGAGGAGGGGGCTACACAATGAGCAGTTCTTC.

V is TRBV28 and J is TRBJ1-2, with 12 bases aligning to TRBD1. The CDR3 spans 18 residues. The junction had 13 bases not matched to a gene; V was cut back by 4 bases and J by 4 bases. The V gene's germline CDR1 is MDHEN and CDR2 SYDVKM. The DNA of the CDR3 is TGTGCCAGCAGTTCCCCCGGGACAGGGGGCCCGGGGGGCTATGGCTACACCTTC. It is translated as CASSSPGTGGPGGYGYTF.

This chain uses TRBV6-1 with TRBJ1-5, with D hard to call. Deletions cut 2 bases from V and 5 bases from J, with 1 base between. The CDR3 has 11 amino acids. Per the germline V gene, CDR1 is MNHNS and CDR2 is SASEGT. Here the CDR3 DNA reads TGTGCCAGCAGTGAATATCAGCCCCAGCATTTT. As protein: CASSEYQPQHF.

This sequence joins TRBV27 and TRBJ1-3; tentatively, D is TRBD1 (5 bases). With 9 bases removed from V and 1 base from J, the gap between germline ends came to 10 bases. CDR1 is MNHEY, CDR2 SMNVEV, per germline (reference sequence). The CDR3 has 13 residues. As DNA, the CDR3 is TGTGCCAGTAGGGGCCTTTCTGGAAACACCATATATTTT. Its protein product is CASRGLSGNTIYF.

This chain links TRBV7-2 with TRBJ2-7; 7 positions match TRBD1. CDR3 size: 15 residues. The germline gives CDR1 SGHTA, CDR2 FQGNSA. V trimming: 1 base; J trimming: 1 base; junction bases outside the gene matches: 4. The CDR3 protein is CASSLEQGSSYEQYF. The CDR3 region has the DNA TGTGCCAGCAGCTTAGAACAGGGGTCGTCCTACGAGCAGTACTTC. Full variable domain (missing parts from reference TRBV7-2 and TRBJ2-7): GAGVSQSPSNKVTEKGKDVELRCDPISGHTALYWYRQSLGQGLEFLIYFQGNSAPDKSGLPSDRFSAERTGGSVSTLTIQRTQQEDSAVYLCASSLEQGSSYEQYFGPGTRLTVT.

This CDR3 is CASSLAPGGGEFF. CDR3 DNA: TGTGCCAGCAGCTTAGCCCCCGGGGGAGGCGAGTTCTTC. The rearrangement uses TRBV11-2 and TRBJ2-1; maybe TRBD2 (6 bases). Trimming pared 1 base from V and 14 bases from J, leaving 15 bases between. CDR1 and CDR2 (germline): SGHAT, FQNNGV. CDR3 length: 13 residues.

V is TRBV2 and J is TRBJ2-1, with 8 positions matching TRBD1. CDR3 length: 15 amino acids. The J segment lost 6 bases and the V segment lost 4 bases, leaving 8 bases of the junction unmatched. CDR1 SNHLY and CDR2 FYNNEI come from the germline V gene. Here the CDR3 reads CASSVRTGGINEQFF. For the CDR3, the DNA is TGTGCCAGCAGTGTGAGAACAGGGGGTATCAATGAGCAGTTCTTC.

The chain recombines TRBV28 with TRBJ2-7, with D tentatively TRBD2 (6 bases). Trimming left V 5 bases short and J 5 bases short, with 16 bases between. Germline lookup yields CDR1 MDHEN and CDR2 SYDVKM. CDR3 length: 14 amino acids. The DNA of the CDR3 is TGTGCCAGCAGTCTCGACCTTGCGGGGAACGAGCAGTACTTC. Translation: CASSLDLAGNEQYF.

The rearrangement uses TRBV9 and TRBJ1-2; D is unclear. Trimming took off 4 bases at V and 6 bases at J, with 13 bases between the two ends. Germline V gives CDR1 SGDLS, CDR2 YYNGEE. This CDR3 has 13 residues. The CDR3 DNA is TGTGCCAGCAGCTCCCTGCGTCTGGATGGCTACACCTTC. This gives the protein CASSSLRLDGYTF.

This clone was recorded only once. This chain uses TRBV11-3 with TRBJ1-3, with D possibly TRBD1 on 6 matching bases. Trimming took off 5 bases at V and 2 bases at J, with 13 bases between the two ends. This CDR3 has 15 amino acids. Germline values: CDR1 SGHNT, CDR2 YENEEA. CDR3 in amino acids: CASSPGVTTGNTIYF. The CDR3, as DNA: TGTGCCAGCAGCCCAGGGGTAACGACTGGAAACACCATATATTTT.

The chain has TRBV6-5 and TRBJ1-6; the match to TRBD1 covers 9 bases. The CDR3 totals 14 residues. J was trimmed by 7 bases and V by 8 bases; bases with no gene match: 6. CDR1 is MNHEY, CDR2 SVGAGI, per germline. Here the CDR3 reads CASQGQGVNSPLHF. CDR3 nucleotide sequence: TGTGCCAGCCAGGGACAGGGCGTAAATTCACCCCTCCACTTT.

J is TRBJ1-6 and V is TRBV7-9, with 9 bases that match TRBD1. V lost 5 bases, J lost 7 bases, and 3 bases stayed unmatched. Germline V gene lookup returns CDR1 SEHNR and CDR2 FQNEAQ (reference sequence). The CDR3 runs to 14 residues. CDR3 coding DNA: TGTGCCAGCAGCGAGGGACAGGGAAATTCACCCCTCCACTTT. It codes for CASSEGQGNSPLHF.